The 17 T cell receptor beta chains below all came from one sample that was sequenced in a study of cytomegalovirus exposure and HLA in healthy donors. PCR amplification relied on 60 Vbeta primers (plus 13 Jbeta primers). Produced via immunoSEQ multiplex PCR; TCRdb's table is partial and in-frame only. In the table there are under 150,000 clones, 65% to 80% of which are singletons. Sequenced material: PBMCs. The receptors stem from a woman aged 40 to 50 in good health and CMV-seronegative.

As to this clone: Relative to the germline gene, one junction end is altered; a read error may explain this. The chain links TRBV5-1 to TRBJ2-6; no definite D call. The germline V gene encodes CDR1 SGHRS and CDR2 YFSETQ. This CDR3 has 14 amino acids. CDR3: CASSHDLWANGLTF. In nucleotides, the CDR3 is TGCGCCAGCAGCCACGATCTCTGGGCCAACGGCCTGACTTTC.

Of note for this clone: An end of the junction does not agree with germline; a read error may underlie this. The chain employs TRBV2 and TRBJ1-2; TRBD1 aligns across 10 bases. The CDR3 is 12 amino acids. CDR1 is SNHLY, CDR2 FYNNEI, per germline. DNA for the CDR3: TGTGCCAGCAGTGAGGGACAGGGGCGAGCCGCCTTC. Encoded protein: CASSEGQGRAAF.

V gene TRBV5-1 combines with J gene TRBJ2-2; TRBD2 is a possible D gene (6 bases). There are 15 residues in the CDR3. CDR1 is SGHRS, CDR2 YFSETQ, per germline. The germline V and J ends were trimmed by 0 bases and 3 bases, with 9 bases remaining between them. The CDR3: CASSLGREHTGELFF. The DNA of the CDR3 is TGCGCCAGCAGCTTGGGTCGGGAGCACACCGGGGAGCTGTTTTTT.

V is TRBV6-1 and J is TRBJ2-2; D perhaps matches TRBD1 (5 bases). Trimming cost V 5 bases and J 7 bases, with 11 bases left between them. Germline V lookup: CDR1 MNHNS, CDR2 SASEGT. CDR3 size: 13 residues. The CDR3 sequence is CASSPTVIGELFF. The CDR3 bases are TGTGCCAGCAGTCCGACAGTAATCGGGGAGCTGTTTTTT.

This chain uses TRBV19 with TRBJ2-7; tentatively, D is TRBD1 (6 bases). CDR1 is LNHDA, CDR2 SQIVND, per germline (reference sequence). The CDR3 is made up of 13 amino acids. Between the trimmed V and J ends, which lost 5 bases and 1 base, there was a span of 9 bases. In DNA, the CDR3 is TGTGCCAGTAGTGCTACAGGGTCCTACGAGCAGTACTTC. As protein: CASSATGSYEQYF.

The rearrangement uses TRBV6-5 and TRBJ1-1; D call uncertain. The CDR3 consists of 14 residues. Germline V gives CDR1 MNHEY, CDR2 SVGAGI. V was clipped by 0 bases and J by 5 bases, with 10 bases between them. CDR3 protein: CASSYSSGDTEAFF. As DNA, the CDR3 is TGTGCCAGCAGTTACTCGTCCGGAGATACTGAAGCTTTCTTT.

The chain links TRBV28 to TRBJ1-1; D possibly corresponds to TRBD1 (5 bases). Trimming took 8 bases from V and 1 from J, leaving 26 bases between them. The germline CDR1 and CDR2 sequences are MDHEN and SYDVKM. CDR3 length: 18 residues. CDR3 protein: CASRHPFIRQGKNTEAFF. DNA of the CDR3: TGTGCCAGCCGGCACCCTTTTATCCGGCAGGGTAAGAACACTGAAGCTTTCTTT.

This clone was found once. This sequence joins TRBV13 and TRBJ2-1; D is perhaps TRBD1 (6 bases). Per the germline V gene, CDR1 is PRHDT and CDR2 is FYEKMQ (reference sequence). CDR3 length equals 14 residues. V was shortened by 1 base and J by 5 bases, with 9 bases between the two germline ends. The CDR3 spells CASSLVNRDNEQFF. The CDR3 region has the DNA TGTGCCAGCAGCTTAGTAAACAGGGACAATGAGCAGTTCTTC.

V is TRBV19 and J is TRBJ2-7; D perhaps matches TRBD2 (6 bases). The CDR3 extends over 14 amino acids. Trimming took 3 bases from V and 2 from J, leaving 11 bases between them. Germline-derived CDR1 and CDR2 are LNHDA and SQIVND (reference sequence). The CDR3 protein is CASSMRGAPYEQYF. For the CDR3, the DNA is TGTGCCAGTAGTATGCGGGGTGCTCCCTACGAGCAGTACTTC. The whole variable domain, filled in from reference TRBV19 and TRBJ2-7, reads DGGITQSPKYLFRKEGQNVTLSCEQNLNHDAMYWYRQDPGQGLRLIYYSQIVNDFQKGDIAEGYSVSREKKESFPLTVTSAQKNPTAFYLCASSMRGAPYEQYFGPGTRLTVT.

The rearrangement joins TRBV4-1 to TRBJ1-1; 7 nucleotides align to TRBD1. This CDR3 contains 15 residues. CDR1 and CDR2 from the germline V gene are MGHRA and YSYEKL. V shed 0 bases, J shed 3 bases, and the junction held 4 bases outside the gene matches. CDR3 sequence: CASSQDSGGYTEAFF. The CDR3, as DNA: TGCGCCAGCAGCCAAGATTCAGGGGGGTACACTGAAGCTTTCTTT.

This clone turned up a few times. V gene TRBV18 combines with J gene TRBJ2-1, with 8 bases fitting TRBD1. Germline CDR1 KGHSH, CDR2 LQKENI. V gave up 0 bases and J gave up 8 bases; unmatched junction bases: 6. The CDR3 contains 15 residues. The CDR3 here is CASSPPWTGWDEQFF. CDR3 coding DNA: TGTGCCAGCTCACCACCCTGGACAGGGTGGGATGAGCAGTTCTTC.

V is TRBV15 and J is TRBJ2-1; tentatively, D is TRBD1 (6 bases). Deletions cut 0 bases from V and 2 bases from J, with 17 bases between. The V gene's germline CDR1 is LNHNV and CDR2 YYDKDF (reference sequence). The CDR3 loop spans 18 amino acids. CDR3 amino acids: CATSRDQISGVPYNEQFF. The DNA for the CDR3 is TGTGCCACCAGCAGAGATCAAATATCAGGGGTGCCCTACAATGAGCAGTTCTTC.

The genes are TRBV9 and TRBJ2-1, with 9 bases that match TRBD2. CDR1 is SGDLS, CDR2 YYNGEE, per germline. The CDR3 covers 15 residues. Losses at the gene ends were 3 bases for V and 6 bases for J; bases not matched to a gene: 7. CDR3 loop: CASSARGGIGNEQFF. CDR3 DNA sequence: TGTGCCAGCAGCGCGCGGGGGGGGATAGGCAATGAGCAGTTCTTC. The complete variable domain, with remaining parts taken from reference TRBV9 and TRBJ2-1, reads DSGVTQTPKHLITATGQRVTLRCSPRSGDLSVYWYQQSLDQGLQFLIQYYNGEERAKGNILERFSAQQFPDLHSELNLSSLELGDSALYFCASSARGGIGNEQFFGPGTRLTVL.

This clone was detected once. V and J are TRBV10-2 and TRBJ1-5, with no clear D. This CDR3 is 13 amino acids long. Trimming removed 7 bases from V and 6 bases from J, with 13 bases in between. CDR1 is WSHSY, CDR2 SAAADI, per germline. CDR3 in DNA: TGCGCCAGCACGGCGTCAGCGGGTCAGCCCCAGCATTTT. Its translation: CASTASAGQPQHF.

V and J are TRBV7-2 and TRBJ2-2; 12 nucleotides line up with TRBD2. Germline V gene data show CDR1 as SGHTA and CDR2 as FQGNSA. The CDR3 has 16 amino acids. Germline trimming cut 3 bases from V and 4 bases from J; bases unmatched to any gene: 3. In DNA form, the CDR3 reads TGTGCCAGCAGCTTCCTAGCGGGGGGGCCCACCGGGGAGCTGTTTTTT. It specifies CASSFLAGGPTGELFF.

DNA of the CDR3: TGTGCCAGTAGTATGGAGACAGGAGCGAACACTGAAGCTTTCTTT. It translates to CASSMETGANTEAFF. The rearrangement links TRBV19 to TRBJ1-1, with D possibly TRBD1 on 6 matching bases. This CDR3 is built from 15 residues. Germline loops: CDR1 LNHDA, CDR2 SQIVND (reference sequence). V was clipped by 3 bases and J by 1 base, with 12 bases between them.

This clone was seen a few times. CDR3 sequence: CASSADPGSSYEQYF. For the CDR3, the DNA is TGTGCCAGCAGCGCGGATCCGGGGTCTTCCTACGAGCAGTACTTC. This rearrangement joins TRBV5-4 to TRBJ2-7; TRBD2 might be the D (5 bases). Looked up from germline, CDR1 is SGHNT and CDR2 is YYREEE (reference sequence). This CDR3 comprises 15 residues. Trimming cost V 4 bases and J 1 base, with 15 bases left between them.